One sample yielded the 9 T cell receptor beta chains listed below, sequenced in a study of T cell responses to AZD1222 COVID-19 vaccine. The table came from immunoSEQ multiplex PCR; TCRdb's copy has only in-frame clones and leaves some out. The repertoire holds about 140,000 clones, with about 89% as singletons. The specimen was peripheral blood, collected 28 days after the second dose of the MenACWY control vaccine. These receptors originate from an adult who received the MenACWY meningococcal vaccine as a control.

The CDR3 DNA sequence: TGTGCCAGCAGCTTTGAACCGGGAGGGGGACAAGAGACCCAGTACTTC. As protein: CASSFEPGGGQETQYF. The chain employs TRBV7-9 and TRBJ2-5, with 8 bases that match TRBD2. With V trimmed by 3 bases and J by 2 bases, 8 bases remained unmatched. From germline, CDR1 is SEHNR and CDR2 FQNEAQ (reference sequence). This CDR3 spans 16 amino acids.

The chain has TRBV7-2 and TRBJ2-1; 9 bases are shared with TRBD1. The ends lost 4 bases at V and 9 bases at J; junction bases unmatched: 4. This CDR3 is 13 amino acids long. Germline V gene lookup returns CDR1 SGHTA and CDR2 FQGNSA. CDR3 sequence (DNA): TGTGCCAGCAGCTCGGGACAGGGCACTGAGCAGTTCTTC. This gives the protein CASSSGQGTEQFF.

The chain combines TRBV3-1 (or the pseudogene TRBV3-2) with TRBJ2-3; TRBD2 might be the D (6 bases). V lost 3 bases to trimming and J lost 1 base, with 14 bases between them. The CDR3 covers 16 residues. Germline V gene lookup returns CDR1 LGHDT and CDR2 YNNKEL (reference sequence). For the CDR3, the DNA is TGTGCCAGCAGCCACACTCCGGAGGGAGGCACAGATACGCAGTATTTT. Translation: CASSHTPEGGTDTQYF.

The chain carries TRBV10-2 and TRBJ2-1; the match to TRBD2 covers 9 bases. Germline-derived CDR1 and CDR2 are WSHSY and SAAADI. The CDR3 runs 15 residues. The junction had 6 bases not matched to a gene; V was cut back by 6 bases and J by 3 bases. The CDR3 sequence: CASSRGGRVYNEQFF. Here the CDR3 DNA reads TGCGCCAGCAGCCGTGGCGGGAGGGTCTACAATGAGCAGTTCTTC.

This clone was observed once. This chain links TRBV5-1 with TRBJ2-2, with 8 bases aligning to TRBD2. CDR3 length: 15 amino acids. The ends lost 5 bases at V and 5 bases at J; junction bases unmatched: 8. CDR1 SGHRS and CDR2 YFSETQ come from the germline V gene. The CDR3 DNA reads TGCGCCAGCAGTGGAAATAGCGGGAATACCGGGGAGCTGTTTTTT. This translates into CASSGNSGNTGELFF.

This chain connects TRBV5-1 to TRBJ1-6; D is unclear. The germline gives CDR1 SGHRS, CDR2 YFSETQ. The CDR3 covers 15 residues. V was trimmed by 4 bases and J by 5 bases, leaving 13 bases between them. CDR3 region: CASSPGVLNNSPLHF. CDR3 in DNA: TGCGCCAGCAGCCCAGGAGTCTTAAATAATTCACCCCTCCACTTT.

V is TRBV19 and J is TRBJ1-1, with TRBD1 matching 8 bases. After removal of 4 bases from V and 3 bases from J, the junction contained 7 bases not matched to a gene. The germline gives CDR1 LNHDA, CDR2 SQIVND (reference sequence). The CDR3 is made up of 15 amino acids. The CDR3 spells CASSTTGVGDTEAFF. The CDR3 DNA reads as TGTGCCAGTAGTACGACAGGGGTTGGGGACACTGAAGCTTTCTTT.

This chain connects TRBV19 to TRBJ1-5; a weak D match, TRBD1 (6 bases). The germline V gene has CDR1 LNHDA and CDR2 SQIVND (reference sequence). The CDR3 spans 15 residues. The germline V and J ends were trimmed by 11 bases and 3 bases, with 20 bases remaining between them. For the CDR3, the DNA is TGTGCCTCCAAAGCTACACAGGGAAACAATCAGCCCCAGCATTTT. Residues: CASKATQGNNQPQHF.

The genes are TRBV24-1 and TRBJ2-3; 11 bases align to TRBD2. Per the germline V gene, CDR1 is KGHDR and CDR2 is SFDVKD. J lost 6 bases, V lost 4 bases, and 17 bases had no gene match. CDR3 length: 19 amino acids. This chain's CDR3 is CATSDPATSGSTFMDTQYF. CDR3 nucleotide sequence: TGTGCCACCAGTGACCCCGCCACTAGCGGGAGTACCTTCATGGATACGCAGTATTTT.